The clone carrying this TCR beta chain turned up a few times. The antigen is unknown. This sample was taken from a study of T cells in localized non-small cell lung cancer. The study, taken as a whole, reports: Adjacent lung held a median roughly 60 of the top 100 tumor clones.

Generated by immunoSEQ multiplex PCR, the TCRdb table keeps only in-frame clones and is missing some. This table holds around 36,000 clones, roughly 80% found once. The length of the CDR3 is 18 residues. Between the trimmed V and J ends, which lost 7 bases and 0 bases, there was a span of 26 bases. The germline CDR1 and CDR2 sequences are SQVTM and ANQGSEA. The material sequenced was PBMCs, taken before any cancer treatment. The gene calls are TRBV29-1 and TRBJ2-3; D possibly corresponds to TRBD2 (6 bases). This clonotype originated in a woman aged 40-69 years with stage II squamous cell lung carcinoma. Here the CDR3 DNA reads TGCAGCGGGTCAAAGAGGAGGGGACTTCCCTCAAGCACAGATACGCAGTATTTT. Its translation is CSGSKRRGLPSSTDTQYF.